This T cell receptor beta chain was captured by sequencing in a study of T cell repertoires in cytomegalovirus infection. Looking at the study overall: CMV infection and matching HLA type were both indicated by public TCR beta signatures.

Study-level findings and limits: The study identified carriers of CMV plus the relevant HLA from cumulative public TCR beta family frequency. HLA-C-restricted CMV-specific TCR beta clonotypes prevailed in the ex vivo response.

This clonotype was counted many times. As yet, its antigen is unknown. TCRdb reanalysed the reads using MiXCR and keeps one entry per CDR3 protein. Of some 200,000 distinct CDR3 sequences listed, about a tenth are singletons. The source of this sequence is a human donor in good health (CMV status not recorded). Some clones in this sample may be carry-over from other donors' samples. The sequenced material came from PBMCs.

The CDR3 here is CASSFEDSNSPLHF. The CDR3 DNA is TGTGCCAGCAGCTTCGAGGATTCTAATTCACCCCTCCACTTT. The gene calls are TRBV7-9 and TRBJ1-6; D ambiguous. This CDR3 region has 14 residues. Trimming removed 3 bases from V and 6 bases from J, with 9 bases in between. Germline V gene data show CDR1 as SEHNR and CDR2 as FQNEAQ (reference sequence).